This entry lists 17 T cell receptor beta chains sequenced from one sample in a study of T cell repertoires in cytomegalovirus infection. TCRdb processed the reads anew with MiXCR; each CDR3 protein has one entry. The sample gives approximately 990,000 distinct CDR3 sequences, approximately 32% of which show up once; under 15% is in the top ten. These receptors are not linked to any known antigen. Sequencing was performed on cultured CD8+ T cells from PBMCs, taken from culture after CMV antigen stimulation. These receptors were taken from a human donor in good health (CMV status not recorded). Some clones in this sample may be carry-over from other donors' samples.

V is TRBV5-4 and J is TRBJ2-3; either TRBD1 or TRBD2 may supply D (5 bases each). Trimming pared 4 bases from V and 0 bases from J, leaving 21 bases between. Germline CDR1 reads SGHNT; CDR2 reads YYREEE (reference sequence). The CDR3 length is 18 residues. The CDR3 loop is CASSPDGAIETSTDTQYF. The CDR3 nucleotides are TGTGCCAGCAGCCCGGACGGGGCCATAGAGACTAGCACAGATACGCAGTATTTT.

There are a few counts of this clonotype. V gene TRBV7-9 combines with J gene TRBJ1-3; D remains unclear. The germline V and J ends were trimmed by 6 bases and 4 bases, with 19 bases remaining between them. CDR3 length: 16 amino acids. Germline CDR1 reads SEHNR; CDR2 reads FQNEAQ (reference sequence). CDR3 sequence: CASRPDLGQEGNTIYF. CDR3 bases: TGTGCCAGCAGACCAGACCTCGGGCAGGAGGGAAACACCATATATTTT.

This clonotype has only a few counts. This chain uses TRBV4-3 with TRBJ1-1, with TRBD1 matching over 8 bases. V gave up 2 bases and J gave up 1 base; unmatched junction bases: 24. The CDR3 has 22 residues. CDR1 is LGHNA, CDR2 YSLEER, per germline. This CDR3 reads CASSQWLTGTGLFPTQNTEAFF. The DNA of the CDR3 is TGCGCCAGCAGCCAATGGTTAACTGGGACAGGTCTTTTCCCTACGCAGAACACTGAAGCTTTCTTT.

For the CDR3, the DNA is TGTGCCAGCAAGGTGGGCGGGGAGCTGTTTTTT. Translation gives CASKVGGELFF. The chain combines TRBV2 with TRBJ2-2; D call uncertain. This CDR3 region has 11 residues. Trimming stripped 7 bases from V and 7 bases from J, with 7 bases between. Per the germline V gene, CDR1 is SNHLY and CDR2 is FYNNEI.

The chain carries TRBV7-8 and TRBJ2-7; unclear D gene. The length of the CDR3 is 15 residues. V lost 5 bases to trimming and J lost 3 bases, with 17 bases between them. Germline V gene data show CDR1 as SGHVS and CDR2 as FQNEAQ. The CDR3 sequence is CASSLPDRILYEQYF. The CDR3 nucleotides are TGTGCCAGCAGCCTACCCGATCGTATACTCTACGAGCAGTACTTC.

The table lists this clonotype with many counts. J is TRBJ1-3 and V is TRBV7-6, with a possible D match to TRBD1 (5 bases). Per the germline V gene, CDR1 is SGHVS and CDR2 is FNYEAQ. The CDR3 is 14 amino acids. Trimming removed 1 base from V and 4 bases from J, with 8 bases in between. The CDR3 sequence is CASSLGDGGNTIYF. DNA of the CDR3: TGTGCCAGCAGCTTAGGGGACGGCGGAAACACCATATATTTT.

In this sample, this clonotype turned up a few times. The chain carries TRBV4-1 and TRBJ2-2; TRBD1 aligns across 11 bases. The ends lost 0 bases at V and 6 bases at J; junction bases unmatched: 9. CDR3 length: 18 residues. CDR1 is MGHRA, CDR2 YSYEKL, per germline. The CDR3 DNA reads TGCGCCAGCAGCCAAGATCTTCCTAGGGACAGGGGGTCCGGGGAGCTGTTTTTT. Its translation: CASSQDLPRDRGSGELFF.

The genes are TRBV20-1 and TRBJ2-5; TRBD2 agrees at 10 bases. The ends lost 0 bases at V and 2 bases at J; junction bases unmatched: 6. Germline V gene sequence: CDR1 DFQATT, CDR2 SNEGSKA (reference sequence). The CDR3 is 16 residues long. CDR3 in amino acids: CSARDTLAGWQETQYF. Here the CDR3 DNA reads TGCAGTGCTAGAGATACACTAGCGGGGTGGCAAGAGACCCAGTACTTC.

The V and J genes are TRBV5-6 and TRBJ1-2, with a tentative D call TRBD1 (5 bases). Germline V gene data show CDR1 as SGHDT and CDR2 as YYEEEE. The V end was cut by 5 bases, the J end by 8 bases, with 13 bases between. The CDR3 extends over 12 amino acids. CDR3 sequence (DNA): TGTGCCAGCAGTAGGGGACTGGAAGGCTACACCTTC. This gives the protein CASSRGLEGYTF.

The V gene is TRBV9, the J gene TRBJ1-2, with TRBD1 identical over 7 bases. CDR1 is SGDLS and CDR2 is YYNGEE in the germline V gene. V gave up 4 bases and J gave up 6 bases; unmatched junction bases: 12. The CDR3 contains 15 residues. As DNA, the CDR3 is TGTGCCAGCAGCCTAAGGGACAGAAGAGGCGATGGCTACACCTTC. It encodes CASSLRDRRGDGYTF.

The CDR3 sequence is CASRGSSSRAQYF. The DNA of the CDR3 is TGCGCCAGCAGGGGCAGCTCTTCCCGAGCCCAGTACTTC. V gene TRBV5-1 combines with J gene TRBJ2-5; D unresolved. The CDR3 has 13 residues. The V gene's germline CDR1 is SGHRS and CDR2 YFSETQ. V was trimmed by 5 bases and J by 9 bases, leaving 17 bases between them.

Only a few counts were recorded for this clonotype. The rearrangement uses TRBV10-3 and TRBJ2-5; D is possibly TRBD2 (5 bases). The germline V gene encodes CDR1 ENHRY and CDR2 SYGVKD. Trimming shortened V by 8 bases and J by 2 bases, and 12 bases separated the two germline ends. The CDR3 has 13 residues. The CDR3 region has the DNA TGTGCCATCTCCGGGGAACTACAAGAGACCCAGTACTTC. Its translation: CAISGELQETQYF.

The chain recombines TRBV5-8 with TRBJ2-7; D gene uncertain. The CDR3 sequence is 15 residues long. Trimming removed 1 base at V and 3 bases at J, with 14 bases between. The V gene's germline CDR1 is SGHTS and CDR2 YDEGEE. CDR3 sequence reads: CASSLRSRPHYEQYV. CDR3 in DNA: TGTGCCAGCAGCTTGAGAAGCCGACCTCACTACGAGCAGTACGTC.

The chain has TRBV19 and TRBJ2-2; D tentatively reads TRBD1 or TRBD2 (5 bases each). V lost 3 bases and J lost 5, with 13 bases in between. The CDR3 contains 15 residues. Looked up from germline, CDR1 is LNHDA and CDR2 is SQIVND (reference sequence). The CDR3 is CASSMRGENTGELFF. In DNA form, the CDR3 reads TGTGCCAGTAGTATGAGAGGGGAGAATACCGGGGAGCTGTTTTTT. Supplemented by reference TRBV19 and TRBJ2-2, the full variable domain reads DGGITQSPKYLFRKEGQNVTLSCEQNLNHDAMYWYRQDPGQGLRLIYYSQIVNDFQKGDIAEGYSVSREKKESFPLTVTSAQKNPTAFYLCASSMRGENTGELFFGEGSRLTVL.

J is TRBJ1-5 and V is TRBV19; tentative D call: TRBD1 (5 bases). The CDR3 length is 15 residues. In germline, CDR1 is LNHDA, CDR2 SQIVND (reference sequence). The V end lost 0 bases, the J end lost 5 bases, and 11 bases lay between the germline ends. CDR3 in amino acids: CASSIDRRGYQPQHF. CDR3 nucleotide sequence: TGTGCCAGTAGTATAGATCGGAGGGGTTATCAGCCCCAGCATTTT.

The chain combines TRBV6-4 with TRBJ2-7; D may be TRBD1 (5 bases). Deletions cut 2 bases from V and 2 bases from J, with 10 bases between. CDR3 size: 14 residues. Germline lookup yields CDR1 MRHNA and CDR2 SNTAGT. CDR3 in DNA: TGTGCCAGCAGTGACGATGACAGCCCCTACGAGCAGTACTTC. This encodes CASSDDDSPYEQYF.

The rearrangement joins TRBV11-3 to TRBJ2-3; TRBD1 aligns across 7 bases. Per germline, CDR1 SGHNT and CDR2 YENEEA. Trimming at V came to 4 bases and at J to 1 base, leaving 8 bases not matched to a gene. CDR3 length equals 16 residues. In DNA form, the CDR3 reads TGTGCCAGCAGCTCGCAAGAGGGGGCGGGCACAGATACGCAGTATTTT. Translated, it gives CASSSQEGAGTDTQYF.